Below are 25 T cell receptor beta chains sequenced from a single sample in a study of blood T cells in healthy people across ages. The use of a sample-barcoded 5' primer and a J-beta primer mix characterized a second PCR of roughly 6 to 11 cycles. TCRdb independently ran MiXCR on the 5' RACE reads; one entry per CDR3 protein. The sample has about 1.6 million distinct CDR3 sequences, around 35% seen once; the top ten hold approximately 10%. Sequencing was performed on blood. These receptors originate from a woman aged 25 to 39 in good health.

V and J are TRBV12-3 or TRBV12-4 and TRBJ2-3; 8 nucleotides align to TRBD1. The CDR3 consists of 16 residues. Germline trimming cut 6 bases from V and 4 bases from J; bases unmatched to any gene: 12. CDR3 DNA: TGTGCCAGCAGCCCCAATAGGACAGGGCCCCCAGATACGCAGTATTTT. This translates into CASSPNRTGPPDTQYF.

This clonotype has a count of ten or more. The gene calls are TRBV29-1 and TRBJ2-7; D possibly corresponds to TRBD1 (6 bases). Germline values: CDR1 SQVTM, CDR2 ANQGSEA. The CDR3 covers 13 residues. Trimming removed 5 bases at V and 4 bases at J, with 15 bases between. The CDR3 region has the DNA TGCAGCGTTTTTATACAGGGAACGTACGAGCAGTACTTC. This sequence encodes CSVFIQGTYEQYF.

This clonotype was observed once. In DNA, the CDR3 is TGTACCCTCCTAGTAGGGGGCCAGATTTATGGCTACACCTTC. It encodes CTLLVGGQIYGYTF. The rearrangement uses TRBV3-1 and TRBJ1-2; 7 positions agree with TRBD1. The CDR3 consists of 14 residues. Germline lookup yields CDR1 LGHDT and CDR2 YNNKEL (reference sequence).

Concerning this clonotype: At one end, the junction sequence differs from germline, possibly due to a read error. The chain uses TRBV5-1 and TRBJ2-3, with 13 bases that match TRBD2. The germline CDR1 and CDR2 sequences are SGHRS and YFSETQ. The CDR3 runs 16 residues. The CDR3: CASRAGTSGITDTRYF. Here the CDR3 DNA reads TGCGCCAGCAGGGCGGGGACTAGCGGGATAACGGATACGCGGTATTTT. The full variable domain, with the rest looked up from reference TRBV5-1 and TRBJ2-3, is KAGVTQTPRYLIKTRGQQVTLSCSPISGHRSVSWYQQTPGQGLQFLFEYFSETQRNKGNFPGRFSGRQFSNSRSEMNVSTLELGDSALYLCASRAGTSGITDTRYFGPGTRLTVL.

The V call is TRBV6-5, the J call TRBJ1-2, with D perhaps TRBD1 (5 bases). Trimming removed 8 bases from V and 3 bases from J, with 22 bases in between. From germline, CDR1 is MNHEY and CDR2 SVGAGI. The CDR3 is 16 amino acids. The CDR3 reads CASVIPGRGLYYGYTF. DNA of the CDR3: TGTGCCAGCGTTATTCCGGGACGGGGGTTATACTATGGCTACACCTTC.

The chain links TRBV24-1 to TRBJ1-2; no reliable D call. V was shortened by 4 bases and J by 6 bases, with 5 bases between the two germline ends. Germline V gives CDR1 KGHDR, CDR2 SFDVKD. The CDR3 sequence is 11 residues long. The CDR3 DNA reads as TGTGCCACCAGTGACAGTGATGGCTACACCTTC. Amino acid sequence: CATSDSDGYTF.

The chain couples TRBV5-1 to TRBJ1-2, with D tentatively TRBD1 (6 bases). Trimming removed 5 bases at V and 8 bases at J, with 25 bases between. The germline gives CDR1 SGHRS, CDR2 YFSETQ. The CDR3 has 16 residues. CDR3 residues: CASRSKAGDTAGGYTF. For the CDR3, the DNA is TGCGCCAGCAGGTCCAAGGCCGGGGACACGGCTGGGGGCTACACCTTC.

This clonotype was observed a handful of times. The V call is TRBV7-2, the J call TRBJ2-1; 9 bases map to TRBD2. Germline V gene lookup returns CDR1 SGHTA and CDR2 FQGNSA. The CDR3 totals 15 residues. Trimming at V came to 3 bases and at J to 3 bases, leaving 3 bases not matched to a gene. CDR3 coding DNA: TGTGCCAGCAGCTTTAGCGGGGGCCACTACAATGAGCAGTTCTTC. Residues: CASSFSGGHYNEQFF.

This clonotype was detected many times. The chain is built from TRBV28 and TRBJ2-7, with TRBD1 matching 9 bases. Per germline, CDR1 MDHEN and CDR2 SYDVKM. The CDR3 runs 13 residues. J lost 6 bases, V lost 8 bases, and 8 bases had no gene match. The chain's CDR3 is CASGSGQGREQYF. DNA of the CDR3: TGTGCCAGCGGATCGGGACAGGGTCGCGAGCAGTACTTC.

V gene TRBV28 combines with J gene TRBJ1-1; a weak D match, TRBD1 (6 bases). V shed 1 base and J shed 1 base, with 10 bases lying between them. The CDR3 contains 15 residues. The V gene's germline CDR1 is MDHEN and CDR2 SYDVKM. The CDR3 sequence is CASSLSGGRNTEAFF. In DNA form, the CDR3 reads TGTGCCAGCAGTTTATCCGGGGGCAGGAACACTGAAGCTTTCTTT.

Regarding this clonotype: It may be a read error: a sequence one base away is much more abundant. This chain links TRBV29-1 with TRBJ2-7, with D hard to call. The CDR3 covers 12 residues. Germline values: CDR1 SQVTM, CDR2 ANQGSEA. CDR3 sequence: CNAVGNSYEQYF. The CDR3, as DNA: TGCAACGCAGTGGGCAACTCCTACGAGCAGTACTTC.

This clonotype was recorded many times. This chain uses TRBV7-2 with TRBJ1-2; TRBD1 aligns across 7 bases. In germline, CDR1 is SGHTA, CDR2 FQGNSA. Germline trimming cut 6 bases from V and 6 bases from J; bases unmatched to any gene: 13. The CDR3 contains 15 residues. The CDR3 is CASSLNRDSIHGYTF. In DNA, the CDR3 is TGTGCCAGCAGTCTTAACCGGGACAGTATACATGGCTACACCTTC.

This clonotype has more than one count but fewer than ten. V and J are TRBV4-1 and TRBJ2-3; D may be TRBD2 (6 bases). The germline V gene encodes CDR1 MGHRA and CDR2 YSYEKL. Trimming shortened V by 4 bases and J by 0 bases, and 14 bases separated the two germline ends. The CDR3 is made up of 16 amino acids. The CDR3 reads CASSPLERVSTDTQYF. CDR3 coding DNA: TGCGCCAGCAGCCCGCTAGAGCGGGTGAGCACAGATACGCAGTATTTT.

J is TRBJ2-7 and V is TRBV29-1; no firm D call. Germline V gene data show CDR1 as SQVTM and CDR2 as ANQGSEA. The CDR3 has 12 residues. V gave up 5 bases and J gave up 4 bases, with 12 bases separating them. The CDR3 reads CSVLKDSYEQYF. CDR3 in DNA: TGCAGCGTTCTGAAGGATTCTTACGAGCAGTACTTC.

The V gene is TRBV4-2, the J gene TRBJ2-5; D could derive from TRBD1 or TRBD2 (5 bases each). V lost 4 bases, J lost 7 bases, and 22 bases lay in between. The CDR3 loop spans 16 amino acids. Germline CDR1 is LGHNA and CDR2 is YNFKEQ. The CDR3 sequence is CASSREEGDGDGTQYF. The CDR3 nucleotides are TGTGCCAGCAGCCGAGAAGAAGGGGACGGAGATGGGACCCAGTACTTC.

The table lists this clonotype with a few counts. The chain joins TRBV7-9 to TRBJ2-1, with a tentative D call TRBD2 (5 bases). This CDR3 contains 15 residues. The V end was cut by 5 bases, the J end by 5 bases, with 16 bases between. Per germline, CDR1 SEHNR and CDR2 FQNEAQ (reference sequence). CDR3 residues: CASSLGSEAHNEQFF. The CDR3, as DNA: TGTGCCAGCAGCCTAGGATCGGAGGCCCACAATGAGCAGTTCTTC.

V usage is TRBV2 and J usage is TRBJ2-3, with D possibly being TRBD2 (6 bases). Trimming stripped 6 bases from V and 4 bases from J, with 14 bases between. The germline CDR1 and CDR2 sequences are SNHLY and FYNNEI. This CDR3 comprises 14 residues. The CDR3 DNA follows: TGTGCCAGCAGGTTGGGCGGGGCCCCAGATACGCAGTATTTT. Translating gives CASRLGGAPDTQYF.

This clonotype occurred a few times. The chain recombines TRBV15 with TRBJ2-3; D could derive from TRBD1 or TRBD2 (5 bases each). From germline, CDR1 is LNHNV and CDR2 YYDKDF (reference sequence). This CDR3 has 17 residues. V was cut by 0 bases and J by 0 bases, with 13 bases left in between. DNA of the CDR3: TGTGCCACCAGCAGAGAGTTCCCCGGGGCAAGCACAGATACGCAGTATTTT. It translates to CATSREFPGASTDTQYF.

The genes are TRBV20-1 and TRBJ2-3; TRBD2 agrees at 16 bases. Germline loops: CDR1 DFQATT, CDR2 SNEGSKA (reference sequence). The CDR3 covers 15 residues. Unmatched junction bases numbered 2, after V lost 4 bases and J lost 4 bases. The CDR3 is CSATGTSGRADTQYF. The DNA of the CDR3 is TGCAGTGCTACCGGGACTAGCGGGAGGGCAGATACGCAGTATTTT.

J is TRBJ2-5 and V is TRBV6-1, with TRBD1 matching over 10 bases. The J call may not be correct, given that the DNA end is closer to TRBJ2-7. The CDR3 is 14 amino acids. Germline values: CDR1 MNHNS, CDR2 SASEGT. CDR3 sequence reads: CASSPDRGLNEQYF. CDR3 DNA sequence: TGTGCCAGCAGCCCAGACAGGGGGCTCAACGAGCAGTACTTC.

The rearrangement links TRBV24-1 to TRBJ2-3; tentatively, D is TRBD1 (6 bases). The CDR3 contains 18 residues. CDR1 and CDR2 from the germline V gene are KGHDR and SFDVKD. Trimming removed 4 bases from V and 0 bases from J, with 19 bases in between. The CDR3 protein is CATSETPGRGPSTDTQYF. Written as DNA, the CDR3 is TGTGCCACCAGTGAGACCCCCGGCAGGGGACCTAGCACAGATACGCAGTATTTT.

The chain carries TRBV5-1 and TRBJ2-2, with TRBD1 as a possible D gene (6 bases). V was shortened by 5 bases and J by 1 base, with 12 bases between the two germline ends. Per the germline V gene, CDR1 is SGHRS and CDR2 is YFSETQ. This CDR3 has 15 amino acids. CDR3 nucleotide sequence: TGCGCCAGCAGACAACAGGGCGTGAACACCGGGGAGCTGTTTTTT. Amino acid sequence: CASRQQGVNTGELFF.

The chain recombines TRBV9 with TRBJ2-3; D is unclear. CDR3 length equals 15 residues. Trimming stripped 0 bases from V and 0 bases from J, with 8 bases between. In germline, CDR1 is SGDLS, CDR2 YYNGEE. This CDR3 is CASSVGQSSTDTQYF. The CDR3 DNA follows: TGTGCCAGCAGCGTAGGACAATCTAGCACAGATACGCAGTATTTT.

This chain links TRBV5-1 with TRBJ2-1; the D is unclear. The ends were cut back, 0 bases at V and 5 bases at J, with 9 bases in the middle. In germline, CDR1 is SGHRS, CDR2 YFSETQ. CDR3 size: 14 residues. The CDR3, as DNA: TGCGCCAGCAGCTTGGCCCCTAGGAACAATGAGCAGTTCTTC. Translation: CASSLAPRNNEQFF.

This clonotype was counted between two and nine times. The chain employs TRBV20-1 and TRBJ2-5; TRBD2 aligns across 16 bases. Unmatched junction bases numbered 7, after V lost 4 bases and J lost 11 bases. The germline V gene encodes CDR1 DFQATT and CDR2 SNEGSKA (reference sequence). The length of the CDR3 is 14 residues. The CDR3, as DNA: TGCAGTGCTATGGGGACTAGCGGGAGGGGAGAGCAGTACTTC. This gives the protein CSAMGTSGRGEQYF.